Listed here are 29 T cell receptor beta chains from one sample, sequenced in a study of T cell responses to AZD1222 COVID-19 vaccine. Method: immunoSEQ multiplex PCR; TCRdb's copy keeps in-frame clones and lacks some. The table lists 130,000 or so clones, more than 85% of them singletons, with 1.6% in the top ten. The specimen was peripheral blood, collected on day 0 of AZD1222 vaccination. Receptor source: an adult in good health.

The chain carries TRBV6-5 and TRBJ1-1; D is perhaps TRBD1 (5 bases). This CDR3 is 15 amino acids long. Per germline, CDR1 MNHEY and CDR2 SVGAGI. V lost 4 bases, J lost 0 bases, and 12 bases lay in between. CDR3 sequence reads: CASSLSGVVNTEAFF. CDR3 in DNA: TGTGCCAGCAGTTTATCGGGGGTCGTGAACACTGAAGCTTTCTTT.

Here the CDR3 reads CASRSPSGGDTDTQYF. The CDR3 nucleotides read TGCGCCAGCAGATCCCCTAGCGGTGGGGACACAGATACGCAGTATTTT. The rearrangement joins TRBV5-1 to TRBJ2-3, with 7 bases lining up with TRBD2. Germline-derived CDR1 and CDR2 are SGHRS and YFSETQ. The CDR3 covers 16 residues. Losses at the gene ends were 5 bases for V and 2 bases for J; bases not matched to a gene: 11.

The J gene is TRBJ2-1, the V gene TRBV6-5; D might be TRBD1 (6 bases). V was trimmed by 6 bases and J by 7 bases, leaving 19 bases between them. Germline V gene lookup returns CDR1 MNHEY and CDR2 SVGAGI. This CDR3 contains 15 residues. The CDR3 protein is CASRYTGKHGNEQFF. CDR3 DNA sequence: TGTGCCAGCAGATACACAGGGAAACACGGGAATGAGCAGTTCTTC.

The chain couples TRBV4-1 to TRBJ1-5; 8 bases fit TRBD1. This CDR3 contains 18 residues. Germline CDR1 and CDR2: MGHRA and YSYEKL. V lost 0 bases and J lost 5; bases outside the gene matches: 12. The CDR3 loop is CASSQDRTGKASDQPQHF. CDR3 nucleotides: TGCGCCAGCAGCCAAGACCGGACAGGGAAGGCCTCCGATCAGCCCCAGCATTTT.

This rearrangement joins TRBV7-3 to TRBJ2-5; 10 bases line up with TRBD2. J was trimmed by 3 bases and V by 5 bases; bases with no gene match: 6. This CDR3 contains 15 residues. Germline-derived CDR1 and CDR2 are SGHTA and FQGTGA. The DNA for the CDR3 is TGTGCCAGCAGCGCGACTAGCGGGTTAGAAGAGACCCAGTACTTC. Amino acid sequence: CASSATSGLEETQYF.

The V gene is TRBV19, the J gene TRBJ2-1; TRBD2 agrees at 8 bases. The V gene end was trimmed by 4 bases and the J gene end by 10 bases; junction bases not matched to a gene: 15. CDR1 is LNHDA, CDR2 SQIVND, per germline (reference sequence). CDR3 length: 16 amino acids. This CDR3 reads CASSRALAVERGEQFF. CDR3 coding DNA: TGTGCCAGTAGTAGAGCACTAGCGGTCGAGAGGGGAGAGCAGTTCTTC.

This chain uses TRBV4-2 with TRBJ2-7, with D perhaps TRBD1 or TRBD2 (5 bases each). The CDR3 is made up of 14 amino acids. V was trimmed by 1 base and J by 3 bases, leaving 10 bases between them. CDR1 and CDR2 (germline): LGHNA, YNFKEQ. Here the CDR3 reads CASSQVRGSYEQYF. In DNA, the CDR3 is TGTGCCAGCAGCCAAGTGAGGGGCAGCTACGAGCAGTACTTC.

The chain has TRBV30 and TRBJ1-5; 8 bases map to TRBD1. CDR3 length equals 14 residues. From germline, CDR1 is GTSNPN and CDR2 SVGIG (reference sequence). The J segment lost 9 bases and the V segment lost 2 bases, leaving 9 bases of the junction unmatched. CDR3 amino acids: CAWSRGRGLRPQHF. The CDR3 region has the DNA TGTGCCTGGAGTCGCGGCAGGGGGCTAAGGCCCCAGCATTTT.

CDR3 nucleotides: TGTGCCAGCAGCTTGGGAGGACAGGGGACGCAGTATTTT. The encoded protein is CASSLGGQGTQYF. J is TRBJ2-3 and V is TRBV7-3; 9 nucleotides agree with TRBD1. Germline-derived CDR1 and CDR2 are SGHTA and FQGTGA. J was trimmed by 9 bases and V by 3 bases; bases with no gene match: 4. This CDR3 has 13 residues.

J is TRBJ1-1 and V is TRBV5-6; D is unclear. This CDR3 has 13 residues. In germline, CDR1 is SGHDT, CDR2 YYEEEE. Deletions cut 1 base from V and 4 bases from J, with 8 bases between. The CDR3 nucleotides are TGTGCCAGCAGCTTGCTCCTGTCCACTGAAGCTTTCTTT. This gives the protein CASSLLLSTEAFF.

The chain joins TRBV15 to TRBJ2-2; TRBD1 or TRBD2 may be the D gene (5 bases each). CDR3 length: 15 amino acids. Germline V CDR1 and CDR2: LNHNV, YYDKDF (reference sequence). V shed 5 bases and J shed 4 bases, with 14 bases lying between them. The CDR3 protein is CATSPGHETTGELFF. CDR3 bases: TGTGCCACCAGCCCGGGGCACGAGACCACCGGGGAGCTGTTTTTT.

This chain uses TRBV5-4 with TRBJ1-2; D remains ambiguous. CDR3 length: 14 residues. CDR1 is SGHNT, CDR2 YYREEE, per germline (reference sequence). Trimming pared 1 base from V and 6 bases from J, leaving 13 bases between. CDR3 residues: CASSLRNIGHGYTF. The CDR3 DNA reads TGTGCCAGCAGCTTGCGAAACATCGGGCATGGCTACACCTTC.

This clone came up once. The chain is built from TRBV6-5 and TRBJ1-5; TRBD1 matches 8 bases. This CDR3 contains 15 residues. The V gene's germline CDR1 is MNHEY and CDR2 SVGAGI. V was pared by 6 bases and J by 6 bases, with 10 bases of the junction left unmatched. The CDR3 DNA sequence: TGTGCCAGCAGGCCCGACAGGGGCAGGGGTCAGCCCCAGCATTTT. This translates into CASRPDRGRGQPQHF.

The J gene is TRBJ1-1, the V gene TRBV30; D is ambiguous. Germline CDR1 reads GTSNPN; CDR2 reads SVGIG (reference sequence). V lost 4 bases, J lost 0 bases, and 9 bases lay in between. The CDR3 length is 13 residues. CDR3 in amino acids: CAWNVGLNTEAFF. CDR3 nucleotides: TGTGCCTGGAACGTTGGATTGAACACTGAAGCTTTCTTT.

This clone has a handful of counts. V is TRBV30 and J is TRBJ2-1, with D perhaps given as TRBD1 or TRBD2 (5 bases each). Looked up from germline, CDR1 is GTSNPN and CDR2 is SVGIG (reference sequence). V shed 3 bases and J shed 6 bases, with 15 bases lying between them. The CDR3 sequence is 14 residues long. CDR3 DNA: TGTGCCTGGAGACCCGACCGGGGCCTCAATGAGCAGTTCTTC. Translating it yields CAWRPDRGLNEQFF. The variable domain in full, with the rest retrieved from reference TRBV30 and TRBJ2-1, is SQTIHQWPATLVQPVGSPLSLECTVEGTSNPNLYWYRQAAGRGLQLLFYSVGIGQISSEVPQNLSASRPQDRQFILSSKKLLLSDSGFYLCAWRPDRGLNEQFFGPGTRLTVL.

The rearrangement uses TRBV7-9 and TRBJ1-5, with D hard to call. Germline lookup yields CDR1 SEHNR and CDR2 FQNEAQ (reference sequence). This CDR3 has 15 amino acids. Trimming took 4 bases from V and 1 from J, leaving 11 bases between them. The DNA for the CDR3 is TGTGCCAGCAGCTCAGCGAGAGACAGCAATCAGCCCCAGCATTTT. Its protein product is CASSSARDSNQPQHF.

The chain has TRBV19 and TRBJ1-4; TRBD1 aligns across 11 bases. This CDR3 contains 13 residues. The V and J ends lost 9 bases and 7 bases, in that order; junction bases with no gene match: 4. Germline V gene sequence: CDR1 LNHDA, CDR2 SQIVND (reference sequence). The CDR3 spells CASLDRGREKLFF. The CDR3 nucleotides are TGTGCCAGCCTGGACAGGGGGCGTGAAAAACTGTTTTTT.

This clone was detected only once. The J gene is TRBJ2-1, the V gene TRBV7-3, with TRBD2 matching over 12 bases. The J segment lost 4 bases and the V segment lost 5 bases, leaving 12 bases of the junction unmatched. The germline gives CDR1 SGHTA, CDR2 FQGTGA. This CDR3 contains 18 residues. The CDR3: CASSTPGGLAGGYNEQFF. DNA of the CDR3: TGTGCCAGCAGCACACCGGGCGGGCTAGCGGGAGGGTACAATGAGCAGTTCTTC.

J is TRBJ2-6 and V is TRBV28; 7 bases map to TRBD1. The CDR3 sequence is 19 residues long. After removal of 2 bases from V and 2 bases from J, the junction contained 12 bases not matched to a gene. Germline V lookup: CDR1 MDHEN, CDR2 SYDVKM. CDR3 bases: TGTGCCAGCAGTTTAGGGAGCCCTGGGACAGCCGCTGGGGCCAACGTCCTGACTTTC. Its translation is CASSLGSPGTAAGANVLTF.

The V call is TRBV21-1, the J call TRBJ1-5. TRBV21-1 is recorded as a pseudogene. The CDR3 sequence is 18 residues long. The CDR3 coding sequence is TGTGCCAGCAGCAAAGCGCGGGGTGGGGCAGGGCCCAATCAGCCCCAGCATTTT. It codes for CASSKARGGAGPNQPQHF.

The CDR3 sequence: CASSLGPKNTGELFF. DNA for the CDR3: TGTGCCAGCAGTCTAGGACCGAAGAACACCGGGGAGCTGTTTTTT. This chain connects TRBV7-6 to TRBJ2-2; D ambiguous. Germline CDR1 and CDR2: SGHVS and FNYEAQ. Trimming pared 6 bases from V and 1 base from J, leaving 12 bases between. The CDR3 runs to 15 residues.

The chain is built from TRBV15 and TRBJ1-5; maybe TRBD1 (5 bases). Germline CDR1 LNHNV, CDR2 YYDKDF (reference sequence). CDR3 length: 15 amino acids. V dropped 0 bases and J dropped 6 bases, with 12 bases sitting between them. The CDR3 sequence: CATSRDQAGFQPQHF. For the CDR3, the DNA is TGTGCCACCAGCAGAGATCAGGCAGGGTTTCAGCCCCAGCATTTT.

The rearrangement joins TRBV18 to TRBJ1-5, with D maybe TRBD1 (5 bases). The V and J ends lost 1 base and 0 bases respectively, with 13 bases between them. This CDR3 has 17 amino acids. The germline gives CDR1 KGHSH, CDR2 LQKENI. This chain's CDR3 is CASSPLGHTYSNQPQHF. The CDR3 DNA is TGTGCCAGCTCACCACTCGGACACACTTATAGCAATCAGCCCCAGCATTTT.

V usage is TRBV18 and J usage is TRBJ2-7; no reliable D call. This CDR3 has 13 amino acids. V was shortened by 1 base and J by 2 bases, with 6 bases between the two germline ends. CDR1 KGHSH and CDR2 LQKENI come from the germline V gene. The CDR3 loop reads CASSPRATYEQYF. The CDR3, as DNA: TGTGCCAGCTCACCACGGGCTACCTACGAGCAGTACTTC.

A single count supports this clone. The chain combines TRBV3-1 (or the pseudogene TRBV3-2) with TRBJ2-3; D not certain. Trimming stripped 6 bases from V and 4 bases from J, with 2 bases between. This CDR3 spans 10 amino acids. CDR1 is LGHDT and CDR2 is YNNKEL in the germline V gene (reference sequence). The CDR3: CASSSDTQYF. The DNA of the CDR3 is TGTGCCAGCAGTTCAGATACGCAGTATTTT.

The DNA of the CDR3 is TGTGCCAGCAGTTTGCCTAGCGGATTACAAGAGACCCAGTACTTC. Protein sequence: CASSLPSGLQETQYF. This rearrangement joins TRBV25-1 to TRBJ2-5, with 7 bases lining up with TRBD2. V shed 5 bases, J shed 2 bases, and the junction held 8 bases outside the gene matches. Looked up from germline, CDR1 is MGHDK and CDR2 is SYGVNS. The CDR3 runs to 15 residues.

In this sample, this clone turned up once. The chain links TRBV15 to TRBJ2-5; 13 bases agree with TRBD2. The V segment lost 1 base and the J segment 2 bases; nucleotides outside the gene matches: 10. The CDR3 has 19 amino acids. From germline, CDR1 is LNHNV and CDR2 YYDKDF (reference sequence). CDR3 sequence reads: CATSRGRTSGRGAQETQYF. The CDR3 DNA is TGTGCCACCAGCAGAGGGCGGACTAGCGGGAGAGGAGCACAAGAGACCCAGTACTTC. Looking up the rest from reference TRBV15 and TRBJ2-5 gives the full variable domain: DAMVIQNPRYQVTQFGKPVTLSCSQTLNHNVMYWYQQKSSQAPKLLFHYYDKDFNNEADTPDNFQSRRPNTSFCFLDIRSPGLGDTAMYLCATSRGRTSGRGAQETQYFGPGTRLLVL.

The chain joins TRBV18 to TRBJ2-2; D is unresolved. The CDR3 has 15 amino acids. The germline gives CDR1 KGHSH, CDR2 LQKENI. The ends were cut back, 3 bases at V and 0 bases at J, with 8 bases in the middle. CDR3 DNA sequence: TGTGCCAGCTCACCTCAGGCAGCGAACACCGGGGAGCTGTTTTTT. Translated, it gives CASSPQAANTGELFF.

J is TRBJ2-7 and V is TRBV10-3, with D perhaps being TRBD1 or TRBD2 (7 bases each). CDR3 length: 13 residues. V was shortened by 4 bases and J by 5 bases, with 12 bases between the two germline ends. The V gene's germline CDR1 is ENHRY and CDR2 SYGVKD. In DNA form, the CDR3 reads TGTGCCATCAGTGGGGGAGGGGGCCACGAGCAGTACTTC. Translation gives CAISGGGGHEQYF.